The rows below give T cell receptor beta chains drawn from one sample of a study of blood T cell repertoires in COVID-19. Sequenced by immunoSEQ multiplex PCR; TCRdb stores in-frame clones only, minus some. The sample lists fewer than 350,000 clones; just over 90% were seen once. What was sequenced was PBMCs or T cells enriched from blood (not recorded which). The receptors derive from a woman aged 40-49 years with acute COVID-19. Both conserved end residues are part of each CDR3. A D gene is named only where the DNA matches it firmly. Some rows have no size entry. The others give once, few or many, or a class for an expanded clone.

size,D,J,V,CDR3
.,.,TRBJ1-2,TRBV18,CASSPPMAGYGYTF
.,TRBD1,TRBJ1-1,TRBV19,CASSIQGARAFF
.,TRBD1,TRBJ2-7,TRBV4-1,CASSPGTGGYEQYF
once,.,TRBJ2-7,TRBV7-8,CASSFRETHYEQYF
once,TRBD2,TRBJ2-3,TRBV6-5,CASSYTSGGADTQYF
.,.,TRBJ1-1,TRBV7-2,CASSARQANTEAFF
.,TRBD1,TRBJ1-6,TRBV10-2,CASTRDRGTNSPLHF
once,TRBD1,TRBJ1-5,TRBV5-8,CASSSPGTGGNQPQHF
.,TRBD1,TRBJ1-2,TRBV29-1,CSVVPPRGVTYGYTF
.,TRBD1,TRBJ1-5,TRBV6-5,CASSNTGQLNQPQHF
.,.,TRBJ1-2,TRBV6-5,CASSRENYGYTF
few,TRBD1,TRBJ1-6,TRBV2,CASISDRGSSPLHF
.,TRBD2,TRBJ2-1,TRBV4-1,CASSQVDMGLAGGEQFF
.,.,TRBJ2-7,TRBV7-8,CASSLEPGNPEQYF
.,.,TRBJ1-5,TRBV12-3/TRBV12-4,CASSLGPDQPQHF
.,TRBD1,TRBJ2-3,TRBV5-4,CASSLPRDRSTDTQYF
.,TRBD1,TRBJ2-7,TRBV5-6,CASSSDRGFGEQYF
.,TRBD1,TRBJ2-2,TRBV23-1,CASSQSGQGRLSGELFF
.,.,TRBJ2-1,TRBV6-6,CASLSSDSYNEQFF
.,.,TRBJ1-2,TRBV18,CASSPSKGVYGYTF
once,.,TRBJ1-2,TRBV5-3,CARSAQQGLSNYGYTF
.,.,TRBJ2-2,TRBV5-8,CASSRHRNTGELFF
.,TRBD1,TRBJ2-5,TRBV11-2,CASSSAGGFRETQYF
few,.,TRBJ1-6,TRBV5-6,CASSFQAPNSPLHF
once,TRBD2,TRBJ2-1,TRBV29-1,CSAAGLAGGTYNEQFF
.,TRBD2,TRBJ2-7,TRBV7-6,CASSLAPSGDSYEQYF
medium-sized,.,TRBJ1-4,TRBV7-9,CASQGGEKLFF
.,.,TRBJ1-4,TRBV5-1,CASSWQGTNEKLFF
.,TRBD1,TRBJ1-1,TRBV7-2,CASSWGTGGFEAFF
.,TRBD1,TRBJ1-4,TRBV27,CASSSTGLGEKLFF
.,TRBD2,TRBJ2-7,TRBV11-2,CASSPGTSGHYEQYF
.,TRBD1,TRBJ2-2,TRBV11-3,CASSLETGTGVSGELFF
.,.,TRBJ2-3,TRBV3-1/TRBV3-2,CASSQGPGVGSRVDTQYF
.,.,TRBJ1-4,TRBV12-3/TRBV12-4,CASSRREKLFF
many,TRBD1,TRBJ2-1,TRBV7-7,CASSLLQGQGADEQFF
.,TRBD2,TRBJ2-1,TRBV27,CASRRASGGHIPFF
once,.,TRBJ2-7,TRBV12-3/TRBV12-4,CASRTTGSYEQYF
.,.,TRBJ1-1,TRBV7-2,CASSSQVYVNTEAFF
.,.,TRBJ1-1,TRBV5-6,CASSPQFLNTEAFF